The 18 T cell receptor beta chains below were found in one sample sequenced in a study of blood T cell repertoires in COVID-19. Here immunoSEQ multiplex PCR was the method, and the copy in TCRdb shows in-frame clones only, minus some. The table shows about 73,000 clones, with 80% to 85% occurring only once. The sequenced sample was peripheral blood. These receptors all come from an elderly man with active or convalescent COVID-19.

The chain is built from TRBV30 and TRBJ2-5; D uncertain. V shed 0 bases and J shed 5 bases, with 7 bases lying between them. Germline CDR1 reads GTSNPN; CDR2 reads SVGIG (reference sequence). CDR3 length: 12 amino acids. CDR3 sequence reads: CAWSVLPETQYF. The CDR3 DNA sequence: TGTGCCTGGAGTGTACTACCGGAGACCCAGTACTTC. Filled out from reference TRBV30 and TRBJ2-5, the complete variable domain reads SQTIHQWPATLVQPVGSPLSLECTVEGTSNPNLYWYRQAAGRGLQLLFYSVGIGQISSEVPQNLSASRPQDRQFILSSKKLLLSDSGFYLCAWSVLPETQYFGPGTRLLVL.

The chain is built from TRBV29-1 and TRBJ1-1; D remains ambiguous. Germline V gene lookup returns CDR1 SQVTM and CDR2 ANQGSEA. The CDR3 runs to 12 residues. Trimming left V 5 bases short and J 3 bases short, with 10 bases between. CDR3 in amino acids: CSVSGADTEAFF. The DNA of the CDR3 is TGCAGCGTTAGCGGAGCCGACACTGAAGCTTTCTTT. The whole variable domain, remainder taken from reference TRBV29-1 and TRBJ1-1, is SAVISQKPSRDICQRGTSLTIQCQVDSQVTMMFWYRQQPGQSLTLIATANQGSEATYESGFVIDKFPISRPNLTFSTLTVSNMSPEDSSIYLCSVSGADTEAFFGQGTRLTVV.

CDR3 sequence: CASSPRTGVGSEQYF. CDR3 nucleotides: TGTGCCAGCTCACCAAGGACAGGGGTGGGGAGCGAGCAGTACTTC. The chain combines TRBV18 with TRBJ2-7, with TRBD1 matching over 9 bases. V shed 2 bases and J 6 bases; nucleotides not matched to a gene: 8. The CDR3 loop spans 15 amino acids. Germline V lookup: CDR1 KGHSH, CDR2 LQKENI.

The rearrangement links TRBV3-1 (or the pseudogene TRBV3-2) to TRBJ2-3; D unresolved. Trimming removed 4 bases from V and 4 bases from J, with 9 bases in between. Germline CDR1 and CDR2: LGHDT and YNNKEL (reference sequence). This CDR3 contains 13 residues. The CDR3: CASSRSLADTQYF. The CDR3 DNA reads as TGTGCCAGCAGCCGCAGTCTAGCAGATACGCAGTATTTT.

The chain has TRBV3-1 (or the pseudogene TRBV3-2) and TRBJ2-7, with TRBD2 as a possible D gene (6 bases). This CDR3 has 13 residues. Deletions cut 1 base from V and 9 bases from J, with 13 bases between. Germline CDR1 and CDR2: LGHDT and YNNKEL (reference sequence). CDR3 amino acids: CASSQASTGGQYF. CDR3 in DNA: TGTGCCAGCAGCCAAGCCTCTACCGGGGGGCAGTACTTC.

The chain carries TRBV20-1 and TRBJ2-4; 11 bases match TRBD2. The germline CDR1 and CDR2 sequences are DFQATT and SNEGSKA (reference sequence). There are 17 residues in the CDR3. Trimming cost V 3 bases and J 0 bases; bases outside gene matches: 7. The CDR3 region has the DNA TGCAGTGCTAGTCTAGCGGGGGGAACGACAGCCAAAAACATTCAGTACTTC. It is translated as CSASLAGGTTAKNIQYF.

This clone was found once. This chain links TRBV6-5 with TRBJ1-5, with 11 bases fitting TRBD1. This CDR3 has 13 amino acids. From germline, CDR1 is MNHEY and CDR2 SVGAGI. V was pared by 6 bases and J by 6 bases, with 1 base of the junction left unmatched. Written as DNA, the CDR3 is TGTGCCAGCAGGGGACAGGGGGGTCAGCCCCAGCATTTT. Translating gives CASRGQGGQPQHF.

In this sample, this clone turned up once. CDR3 nucleotides: TGTGCCAGCAGTTTATTCCAGGAAGCTTTCTTT. Protein sequence: CASSLFQEAFF. The J gene is TRBJ1-1, the V gene TRBV28; D not certain. Germline lookup yields CDR1 MDHEN and CDR2 SYDVKM. Trimming left V 1 base short and J 8 bases short, with 5 bases between. CDR3 length: 11 amino acids.

In this sample, this clone turned up a few times. This chain connects TRBV19 to TRBJ1-2, with 10 bases that match TRBD1. The ends lost 6 bases at V and 1 base at J; junction bases unmatched: 5. The germline V gene encodes CDR1 LNHDA and CDR2 SQIVND (reference sequence). The CDR3 has 15 amino acids. CDR3 protein: CASRTGTGVNYGYTF. DNA of the CDR3: TGTGCCAGTAGAACCGGGACAGGGGTTAACTATGGCTACACCTTC.

The V gene is TRBV5-1, the J gene TRBJ2-2, with TRBD1 matching over 8 bases. This CDR3 has 17 amino acids. V lost 3 bases and J lost 1; bases outside the gene matches: 8. CDR1 SGHRS and CDR2 YFSETQ come from the germline V gene. CDR3 protein: CASSSIQGAQNTGELFF. DNA for the CDR3: TGCGCCAGCAGCTCTATCCAGGGGGCTCAGAACACCGGGGAGCTGTTTTTT.

V and J are TRBV6-5 and TRBJ1-1; TRBD1 matches 10 bases. Germline V gene data show CDR1 as MNHEY and CDR2 as SVGAGI. The CDR3 has 15 residues. With V trimmed by 5 bases and J by 4 bases, 7 bases remained unmatched. This CDR3 reads CASSTGGTGVTEAFF. CDR3 bases: TGTGCCAGCAGTACGGGAGGGACAGGGGTCACTGAAGCTTTCTTT.

Regarding this clone: Other DNA sequences of this sample code for an identical CDR3. V and J are TRBV6-5 and TRBJ1-2, with TRBD1 matching over 9 bases. Trimming took 4 bases from V and 7 from J; bases not matched to a gene: 10. The CDR3 runs to 15 residues. The germline gives CDR1 MNHEY, CDR2 SVGAGI. The CDR3 coding sequence is TGTGCCAGCAGTTCATCCGGGACAGGGTTGGGTGGCTACACCTTC. It encodes CASSSSGTGLGGYTF.

The chain combines TRBV7-8 with TRBJ2-7; D ambiguous. V dropped 3 bases and J dropped 4 bases, with 7 bases sitting between them. Germline V lookup: CDR1 SGHVS, CDR2 FQNEAQ. This CDR3 is 12 amino acids long. The chain's CDR3 is CASSFEDYEQYF. The CDR3 region has the DNA TGTGCCAGCAGCTTCGAGGATTACGAGCAGTACTTC.

The V and J genes are TRBV5-1 and TRBJ2-1; TRBD2 agrees at 7 bases. Germline V CDR1 and CDR2: SGHRS, YFSETQ. V was clipped by 4 bases and J by 1 base; unmatched bases: 8. This CDR3 spans 16 amino acids. The DNA of the CDR3 is TGCGCCAGCAGCCAATTCCCGGGACTATCCTACAATGAGCAGTTCTTC. Its translation: CASSQFPGLSYNEQFF.

This clone has only one observation. The rearrangement uses TRBV5-1 and TRBJ2-1, with 10 bases matching TRBD2. The CDR3 extends over 15 amino acids. The germline CDR1 and CDR2 sequences are SGHRS and YFSETQ. The ends lost 7 bases at V and 10 bases at J; junction bases unmatched: 14. DNA of the CDR3: TGCGCCAGCTCCGCAACTAGCGGGGCCGTCTTGGAGCAGTTCTTC. Translating it yields CASSATSGAVLEQFF.

The chain uses TRBV5-1 and TRBJ1-1; TRBD1 matches at 11 bases. Germline CDR1 and CDR2: SGHRS and YFSETQ. The ends lost 3 bases at V and 4 bases at J; junction bases unmatched: 8. There are 16 residues in the CDR3. In nucleotides, the CDR3 is TGCGCCAGCAGCTACCACCGGGACAGGGGGTTCACTGAAGCTTTCTTT. Its protein is CASSYHRDRGFTEAFF.

V usage is TRBV9 and J usage is TRBJ2-5, with TRBD2 matching over 9 bases. CDR1 and CDR2 from the germline V gene are SGDLS and YYNGEE. This CDR3 has 16 amino acids. After removal of 3 bases from V and 5 bases from J, the junction contained 11 bases not matched to a gene. In nucleotides, the CDR3 is TGTGCCAGCAGCGCCCACCGAGCGGGAGGAGGGGAGACCCAGTACTTC. Translating gives CASSAHRAGGGETQYF.

V is TRBV7-8 and J is TRBJ1-3; D call uncertain. In germline, CDR1 is SGHVS, CDR2 FQNEAQ. This CDR3 is 14 amino acids long. Trimming cost V 6 bases and J 0 bases, with 9 bases left between them. CDR3 amino acids: CASSPHSSGNTIYF. The CDR3 nucleotides are TGTGCCAGCAGTCCCCATTCCTCTGGAAACACCATATATTTT.